This entry lists 9 T cell receptor beta chains sequenced from one sample in a study of cytomegalovirus exposure and HLA in healthy donors. The PCR was carried out with 60 Vbeta primers and 13 Jbeta primers. Data came from immunoSEQ multiplex PCR; TCRdb stores just in-frame clones and leaves some out. The data contain about 72,000 clones, 65% to 70% of them singletons. What was sequenced was PBMCs. Source of these receptors: a man aged 40-49 years in good health and CMV-seropositive.

There are a few counts of this clone. This chain connects TRBV4-3 to TRBJ1-2; D uncertain. Germline CDR1 reads LGHNA; CDR2 reads YSLEER. With 0 bases removed from V and 6 bases from J, the gap between germline ends came to 5 bases. This CDR3 spans 12 amino acids. The CDR3 coding sequence is TGCGCCAGCAGCCAAGATTTAGATGGCTACACCTTC. Its protein is CASSQDLDGYTF.

V and J are TRBV11-3 and TRBJ2-5; TRBD1 aligns across 7 bases. The CDR3 loop spans 13 amino acids. V gave up 1 base and J gave up 10 bases; unmatched junction bases: 6. Germline V CDR1 and CDR2: SGHNT, YENEEA. As DNA, the CDR3 is TGTGCCAGCAGCTTAGTTTACCGGGACAGCCAGTACTTC. Translating it yields CASSLVYRDSQYF.

V usage is TRBV28 and J usage is TRBJ1-6, with a weak D call TRBD1 (6 bases). The germline V and J ends were trimmed by 5 bases and 7 bases, with 12 bases remaining between them. This CDR3 is built from 14 residues. Germline CDR1 MDHEN, CDR2 SYDVKM. In DNA, the CDR3 is TGTGCCAGCAGTGGAGGACAGCGAAATTCACCCCTCCACTTT. It yields the protein CASSGGQRNSPLHF.

This clone appeared a few times. This chain uses TRBV6-1 with TRBJ1-2; D is perhaps TRBD1 (6 bases). CDR1 and CDR2 from the germline V gene are MNHNS and SASEGT. The germline V and J ends were trimmed by 2 bases and 7 bases, with 14 bases remaining between them. The CDR3 runs 14 residues. CDR3 sequence reads: CASSEQSLGAGYTF. The CDR3 DNA reads TGTGCCAGCAGTGAACAATCCTTGGGGGCTGGCTACACCTTC.

This clone was counted a single time. The gene calls are TRBV20-1 and TRBJ1-1, with 10 bases aligning to TRBD1. Germline V gene data show CDR1 as DFQATT and CDR2 as SNEGSKA (reference sequence). This CDR3 is built from 11 residues. After removal of 5 bases from V and 9 bases from J, the junction contained 3 bases not matched to a gene. The CDR3 sequence: CSALDRGQAFF. The CDR3 DNA reads as TGCAGTGCTCTCGACAGGGGGCAAGCTTTCTTT.

The rearrangement joins TRBV7-9 to TRBJ1-1; weak D call: TRBD1 (6 bases). CDR3 length: 15 amino acids. Trimming removed 2 bases at V and 5 bases at J, with 15 bases between. The V gene's germline CDR1 is SEHNR and CDR2 FQNEAQ (reference sequence). The CDR3 spells CASSLTGSGWTEAFF. The CDR3 DNA follows: TGTGCCAGCAGCTTAACAGGGTCAGGTTGGACTGAAGCTTTCTTT.

This rearrangement joins TRBV6-5 to TRBJ2-3; TRBD2 might be the D (5 bases). CDR3 length equals 12 residues. The V end was cut by 6 bases, the J end by 7 bases, with 11 bases between. Germline V lookup: CDR1 MNHEY, CDR2 SVGAGI. The CDR3 DNA reads TGTGCCAGCAGAGACAACGGGAATACGCAGTATTTT. This codes for CASRDNGNTQYF.

V gene TRBV30 combines with J gene TRBJ1-2; no clear D. V dropped 0 bases and J dropped 8 bases, with 16 bases sitting between them. The CDR3 consists of 14 residues. CDR1 and CDR2 (germline): GTSNPN, SVGIG (reference sequence). The CDR3: CAWSVRSAGGGYTF. The CDR3 DNA follows: TGTGCCTGGAGTGTACGGTCGGCAGGCGGGGGCTACACCTTC.

The CDR3 loop reads CASSILWTGSFQETQYF. The CDR3 DNA reads TGTGCCAGTAGTATACTCTGGACAGGGTCTTTCCAAGAGACCCAGTACTTC. The V and J genes are TRBV19 and TRBJ2-5, with TRBD1 matching 8 bases. Germline V gene lookup returns CDR1 LNHDA and CDR2 SQIVND (reference sequence). CDR3 size: 17 residues. The V gene end was trimmed by 2 bases and the J gene end by 1 base; junction bases not matched to a gene: 9.